This T cell receptor (beta chain) was obtained from a study of T cell changes during pregnancy in multiple sclerosis. Germline V gene data show CDR1 as SNHLY and CDR2 as FYNNEI. The CDR3 extends over 14 amino acids. V was clipped by 4 bases and J by 5 bases, with 14 bases between them. Produced via immunoSEQ multiplex PCR; TCRdb's table is partial and in-frame only. The repertoire holds about 41,000 clones, 80% to 90% seen once, with 5.2% in the top ten. The chain joins TRBV2 to TRBJ2-5; D is uncertain. The sample was peripheral blood, taken in the first trimester of pregnancy. The clonotype was recovered from a female donor in good health, enrolled as a control in a pregnancy study. The CDR3 reads CASSVGLRSETQYF. The CDR3 bases are TGTGCCAGCAGTGTCGGCCTCAGGTCGGAGACCCAGTACTTC.